This TCR beta chain was identified in a study of shared clonotypes between healthy human individuals. V lost 5 bases and J lost 7, with 18 bases in between. Looked up from germline, CDR1 is MNHEY and CDR2 is SMNVEV (reference sequence). The CDR3 is 16 amino acids. The method was immunoSEQ multiplex PCR; TCRdb's version includes in-frame clones alone and lacks a portion of them. Of roughly 2.6 million clones in the sample, over 85% were seen once. The specimen sequenced was naive CD4+ T cells sorted from blood. Documented subset: CD45RA+ positively selected. This chain joins TRBV27 and TRBJ1-6, with unresolved D. This receptor was taken from a man younger than 35 in good health. CDR3 loop: CASSPRGGIWNSPLHF. In DNA form, the CDR3 reads TGTGCCAGCAGTCCCCGGGGAGGGATATGGAATTCACCCCTCCACTTT.